This entry lists 15 T cell receptor beta chains sequenced from one sample in a study of cytomegalovirus exposure and HLA in healthy donors. Vbeta (60) and Jbeta (13) primers were used in the PCR. Produced via immunoSEQ multiplex PCR; TCRdb's table is partial and in-frame only. The table includes approximately 120,000 clones, around three quarters detected once. Sequenced material: PBMCs. The receptors here all came from a female donor in good health and CMV-seronegative.

This chain uses TRBV4-1 with TRBJ1-1; D unclear. Between the trimmed V and J ends, which lost 1 base and 6 bases, there was a span of 9 bases. Germline V gene lookup returns CDR1 MGHRA and CDR2 YSYEKL. The CDR3 consists of 13 residues. The CDR3 sequence: CASSQVLRAEAFF. The CDR3, as DNA: TGCGCCAGCAGCCAAGTGTTGAGGGCTGAAGCTTTCTTT.

The chain combines TRBV18 with TRBJ1-2; 10 bases are a match to TRBD1. The length of the CDR3 is 16 residues. With V trimmed by 3 bases and J by 1 base, 5 bases remained unmatched. Germline loops: CDR1 KGHSH, CDR2 LQKENI. The CDR3 loop is CASSPWDRGDNYGYTF. CDR3 in DNA: TGTGCCAGCTCACCCTGGGACAGGGGAGATAACTATGGCTACACCTTC. The whole variable domain, remainder taken from reference TRBV18 and TRBJ1-2, is NAGVMQNPRHLVRRRGQEARLRCSPMKGHSHVYWYRQLPEEGLKFMVYLQKENIIDESGMPKERFSAEFPKEGPSILRIQQVVRGDSAAYFCASSPWDRGDNYGYTFGSGTRLTVV.

The chain couples TRBV2 to TRBJ2-7; 13 nucleotides align to TRBD2. CDR1 and CDR2 from the germline V gene are SNHLY and FYNNEI. This CDR3 has 18 amino acids. V lost 10 bases, J lost 0 bases, and 15 bases stayed unmatched. The CDR3 DNA follows: TGTGCCACTTTAGACTCGGGACTAGCGGGACCGAGCTCCTACGAGCAGTACTTC. It codes for CATLDSGLAGPSSYEQYF. Combining the CDR3 with reference TRBV2 and TRBJ2-7 gives the whole variable domain EPEVTQTPSHQVTQMGQEVILRCVPISNHLYFYWYRQILGQKVEFLVSFYNNEISEKSEIFDDQFSVERPDGSNFTLKIRSTKLEDSAMYFCATLDSGLAGPSSYEQYFGPGTRLTVT.

This rearrangement joins TRBV30 to TRBJ2-7; weak D call: TRBD2 (5 bases). Germline V gene sequence: CDR1 GTSNPN, CDR2 SVGIG (reference sequence). The CDR3 length is 12 residues. V gave up 5 bases and J gave up 4 bases, with 12 bases separating them. CDR3 in DNA: TGTGCCTGGGGACTGGGTCTTTACGAGCAGTACTTC. The encoded protein is CAWGLGLYEQYF.

Worth noting for this clone: One end of the junction varies from germline; a read error may be responsible. The V and J genes are TRBV2 and TRBJ2-7, with no clear D. Germline V gene lookup returns CDR1 SNHLY and CDR2 FYNNEI. The CDR3 is made up of 15 amino acids. Written as DNA, the CDR3 is TGTGCCAGCAGTGTTGGAGACCCTACGGCCTACGGGCAGTACTTC. Protein product: CASSVGDPTAYGQYF.

V gene TRBV7-8 combines with J gene TRBJ2-1; a weak D match, TRBD1 (5 bases). Trimming removed 5 bases at V and 3 bases at J, with 14 bases between. The germline V gene encodes CDR1 SGHVS and CDR2 FQNEAQ. CDR3 size: 15 residues. Written as DNA, the CDR3 is TGTGCCAGCAGCGCGACAGTTACCGACTACAATGAGCAGTTCTTC. As protein: CASSATVTDYNEQFF.

The chain employs TRBV5-1 and TRBJ2-1; TRBD2 agrees at 10 bases. Germline CDR1 reads SGHRS; CDR2 reads YFSETQ. V was pared by 0 bases and J by 0 bases, with 0 bases of the junction left unmatched. The CDR3 runs to 16 residues. CDR3 amino acids: CASSLVAGGSYNEQFF. The CDR3 nucleotides are TGCGCCAGCAGCTTGGTAGCGGGGGGCTCCTACAATGAGCAGTTCTTC.

CDR3 residues: CASSLVPAGKQTQYF. The CDR3 DNA reads TGCGCCAGCAGCTTGGTTCCAGCGGGAAAGCAGACCCAGTACTTC. The chain couples TRBV5-1 to TRBJ2-5, with 7 bases matching TRBD2. The V gene's germline CDR1 is SGHRS and CDR2 YFSETQ. The CDR3 sequence is 15 residues long. V was clipped by 0 bases and J by 6 bases; unmatched bases: 8.

The V gene is TRBV7-9, the J gene TRBJ2-7; TRBD2 aligns across 10 bases. The trim removed 5 bases at V and 2 bases at J, leaving 9 bases unmatched. This CDR3 has 16 amino acids. CDR1 and CDR2 (germline): SEHNR, FQNEAQ (reference sequence). The CDR3 DNA is TGTGCCAGCAGCCGCAGGACTAGCGGCGTGGCCTACGAGCAGTACTTC. Protein: CASSRRTSGVAYEQYF.

The chain combines TRBV2 with TRBJ1-5, with 7 bases matching TRBD1. With 7 bases clipped from V and 2 bases from J, the junction kept 8 bases outside the gene matches. CDR1 is SNHLY, CDR2 FYNNEI, per germline. This CDR3 is 15 amino acids long. CDR3 amino acids: CASNLDRLRNQPQHF. DNA of the CDR3: TGTGCCAGCAACTTGGACAGGCTTCGCAATCAGCCCCAGCATTTT.

The chain uses TRBV2 and TRBJ2-2, with TRBD1 matching 8 bases. Per the germline V gene, CDR1 is SNHLY and CDR2 is FYNNEI. CDR3 size: 15 residues. Trimming at V came to 7 bases and at J to 3 bases, leaving 7 bases not matched to a gene. The CDR3 sequence: CASKSQGAYTGELFF. CDR3 bases: TGTGCCAGCAAATCCCAGGGGGCGTACACCGGGGAGCTGTTTTTT.

This clone has just a few counts. The V and J genes are TRBV30 and TRBJ1-2; D might be TRBD1 (5 bases). CDR3 size: 15 residues. Germline CDR1 is GTSNPN and CDR2 is SVGIG (reference sequence). With 1 base removed from V and 11 bases from J, the gap between germline ends came to 23 bases. CDR3 amino acids: CAWSGQGAPFASYTF. The CDR3 nucleotides are TGTGCCTGGAGTGGGCAGGGCGCTCCTTTCGCTAGTTACACCTTC.

This clone appeared once. The gene calls are TRBV4-2 and TRBJ2-1; 7 positions agree with TRBD1. Per germline, CDR1 LGHNA and CDR2 YNFKEQ. The CDR3 covers 15 residues. Trimming cost V 2 bases and J 3 bases; bases outside gene matches: 4. CDR3 in DNA: TGTGCCAGCAGCCAAAGACAGGGAAACTACAATGAGCAGTTCTTC. As protein: CASSQRQGNYNEQFF.

This clone was seen a single time. This rearrangement joins TRBV5-4 to TRBJ1-2; D uncertain. Germline V gene lookup returns CDR1 SGHNT and CDR2 YYREEE (reference sequence). There are 14 residues in the CDR3. Trimming left V 2 bases short and J 2 bases short, with 10 bases between. CDR3 nucleotides: TGTGCCAGCAGCTTCACTCCATTCAACTATGGCTACACCTTC. It yields the protein CASSFTPFNYGYTF.

As for this clone: Compared with germline, one end of the junction differs, possibly owing to a read error. The rearrangement uses TRBV7-9 and TRBJ2-6; 7 bases map to TRBD2. Germline CDR1 SEHNR, CDR2 FQNEAQ (reference sequence). The CDR3 consists of 15 residues. The CDR3: CASSSAGDGANGLTF. The CDR3 DNA is TGTGCCAGCAGCTCCGCGGGGGACGGGGCCAACGGCCTGACTTTC.